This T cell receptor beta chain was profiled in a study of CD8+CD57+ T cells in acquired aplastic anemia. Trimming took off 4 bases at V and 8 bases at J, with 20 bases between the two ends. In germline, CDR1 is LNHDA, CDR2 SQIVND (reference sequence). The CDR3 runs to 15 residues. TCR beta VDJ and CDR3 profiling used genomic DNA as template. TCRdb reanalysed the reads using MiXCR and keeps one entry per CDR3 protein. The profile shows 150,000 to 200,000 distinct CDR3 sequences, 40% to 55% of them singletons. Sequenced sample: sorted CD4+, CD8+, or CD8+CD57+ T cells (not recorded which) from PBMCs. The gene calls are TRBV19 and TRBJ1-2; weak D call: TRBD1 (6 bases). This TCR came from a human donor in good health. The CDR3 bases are TGTGCCAGTAGTACAATCCCGACAGGCTGGCACGGCTACACCTTC. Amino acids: CASSTIPTGWHGYTF.